One T cell receptor beta chain is described in this entry. The sample originates from a study of cytomegalovirus exposure and HLA in healthy donors. In germline, CDR1 is KGHSH, CDR2 LQKENI. Trimming pared 4 bases from V and 0 bases from J, leaving 6 bases between. The CDR3 is 13 amino acids. PCR primers comprised 60 Vbeta and 13 Jbeta primers. Clones were sequenced by immunoSEQ multiplex PCR, and TCRdb holds only the in-frame ones, with some missing. Among about 94,000 clones, 50% to 80% were seen once, and the ten largest hold around 4.2%. The chain employs TRBV18 and TRBJ1-2, with unresolved D. The sample was PBMCs. This sequence was found in a young man in good health and CMV-seronegative. CDR3 amino acids: CASSREANYGYTF. The DNA for the CDR3 is TGTGCCAGCTCACGAGAAGCTAACTATGGCTACACCTTC.